Listed below are T cell receptor beta chains from one sample, sequenced in a study of CD8 T cells in Susac syndrome. TCRdb redid the calling of the immunoSEQ multiplex PCR reads with MiXCR, one entry per CDR3 protein. The sample has about 300,000 distinct CDR3 sequences, roughly 85% seen once. Sequencing was done on a sample of CD8+ T cells from PBMCs. These receptors were taken from a human donor with multiple sclerosis. Each CDR3 is given with its conserved first and last residue. The order of the fields is J gene, clone size, V gene, CDR3 length, CDR3 protein. Only part of the rows carry a size: once, few, many, or a class if the clone is expanded.

>TRBJ2-3|-|TRBV7-2|14
CASSPLVHADTQYF
>TRBJ2-7|-|TRBV4-3|16
CASSQDWREVSYEQYF
>TRBJ2-6|once|TRBV12-3/TRBV12-4|17
CASSPESWSSGANVLTF
>TRBJ1-2|-|TRBV20-1|12
CSAVGTMLGYTF
>TRBJ2-1|-|TRBV6-2/TRBV6-3|11
CASRDSGGEFF
>TRBJ2-7|-|TRBV10-2|14
CAIGGTSGSYEQYF
>TRBJ2-7|-|TRBV3-1|15
CASSLLDSPLDEQYF
>TRBJ2-7|-|TRBV6-5|11
CASSWTGEQYF
>TRBJ1-2|-|TRBV27|12
CASSSGGAGYTF
>TRBJ2-3|-|TRBV19|15
CASSIGGISGDTQYF
>TRBJ2-7|-|TRBV5-4|14
CASSLVTSAYEQYF
>TRBJ2-7|once|TRBV20-1|13
CSARPGDPYEQYF
>TRBJ2-7|few|TRBV6-5|19
CASSYVGQLAGGFTYEQYF
>TRBJ1-1|few|TRBV27|10
CASRGYKAFF
>TRBJ2-1|-|TRBV27|13
CASWASEYNEQFF
>TRBJ1-4|-|TRBV7-8|16
CASSLGRVPGFEKLFF
>TRBJ2-1|-|TRBV2|18
CASTRPPRGEGAYNEQFF
>TRBJ1-2|-|TRBV7-9|15
CASSLVASGNYGYTF
>TRBJ2-3|-|TRBV9|15
CASSVGADFTDTQYF
>TRBJ2-7|-|TRBV13|19
CASSLEGQGTSGRVYEQYF
>TRBJ2-1|-|TRBV27|12
CASNRFPAGQFF
>TRBJ1-2|-|TRBV27|12
CASSATGYGYTF
>TRBJ1-3|-|TRBV10-3|17
CAISASGPAFSVGTIYF
>TRBJ2-7|-|TRBV5-1|19
CASSLTGGRSSLGSYEQYF
>TRBJ1-1|-|TRBV20-1|11
CSRMWATEAFF
>TRBJ2-1|-|TRBV7-2|16
CASSFRGLADDNEQFF
>TRBJ2-3|once|TRBV12-3/TRBV12-4|16
CASSPTGLAATDTQYF
>TRBJ1-3|-|TRBV13|14
CASSADLSGNTIYF
>TRBJ2-3|-|TRBV7-6|19
CASSLVLVVGQGFTDTQYF
>TRBJ2-7|few|TRBV7-9|15
CASSYDRGSPYEQYF
>TRBJ2-1|-|TRBV27|15
CASSLTSGNYNEQFF
>TRBJ2-7|few|TRBV30|14
CAWSAPAGGYEQYF
>TRBJ1-3|-|TRBV4-3|16
CASSRLTGGPGNTIYF
>TRBJ2-1|-|TRBV11-2|20
CASSFPWGPGSGRAPNEQFF
>TRBJ1-3|-|TRBV5-1|16
CASSLDNRVTGNTIYF
>TRBJ2-5|-|TRBV27|16
CASSLSEGVDQETQYF
>TRBJ2-2|-|TRBV29-1|16
CSVEDRGGTNTGELFF
>TRBJ2-2|-|TRBV27|15
CASSLAGGNTGELFF
>TRBJ2-2|-|TRBV15|14
CATSYTTGSGELFF
>TRBJ1-1|-|TRBV6-7|15
CASSPPRQQNTEAFF
>TRBJ2-7|-|TRBV27|15
CASSNTGTEDYEQYF
>TRBJ2-7|few|TRBV6-6|15
CASRASGGGGYEQYF
>TRBJ1-5|-|TRBV20-1|17
CSARDLPETGSNQPQHF
>TRBJ1-3|-|TRBV10-3|17
CAISESALFPAGNTIYF
>TRBJ2-2|-|TRBV6-6|13
CASTPRSTGELFF
>TRBJ2-7|-|TRBV7-9|13
CASSPTSAYEQYF
>TRBJ1-5|-|TRBV10-2|13
CASQFALYQPQHF
>TRBJ1-4|-|TRBV11-2|14
CASSRVRSVEKLFF
>TRBJ2-1|-|TRBV7-9|16
CASSLVTSGRGNEQFF
>TRBJ2-7|-|TRBV4-3|17
CASSQDRQAEVWYEQYF